This passage covers 29 T cell receptor beta chains from one sample sequenced in a study of CD8+ T cells in alopecia areata. As to treatment: oral pan-JAK inhibitor, 5-10 mg twice daily. Extraction of RNA preceded its reverse transcription into cDNA, which served as the sequencing template. Assay used: immunoSEQ multiplex PCR; TCRdb lists only in-frame clones, some missing. The repertoire holds 80,000 to 100,000 clones, with roughly 45% as singletons. This specimen was CD8+ T cells sorted from blood, taken at week 24, from a patient treated with tofacitinib. All receptors derive from a human donor with alopecia areata.

This clone was observed a handful of times. The rearrangement links TRBV9 to TRBJ2-3; 7 bases are a match to TRBD2. The V segment lost 3 bases and the J segment 2 bases; nucleotides outside the gene matches: 3. In germline, CDR1 is SGDLS, CDR2 YYNGEE. The CDR3 has 14 amino acids. This CDR3 is CASSALAATDTQYF. The CDR3, as DNA: TGTGCCAGCAGCGCCCTAGCGGCCACAGATACGCAGTATTTT.

The V call is TRBV27, the J call TRBJ2-1, with unresolved D. The ends were cut back, 8 bases at V and 5 bases at J, with 10 bases in the middle. CDR1 is MNHEY and CDR2 is SMNVEV in the germline V gene (reference sequence). The CDR3 has 12 amino acids. This CDR3 is CASETLNNEQFF. The CDR3 DNA sequence: TGTGCCAGCGAAACCCTTAACAATGAGCAGTTCTTC.

This clone was picked up a small number of times. V gene TRBV11-2 combines with J gene TRBJ2-7; maybe TRBD2 (6 bases). The germline V gene encodes CDR1 SGHAT and CDR2 FQNNGV. V lost 3 bases to trimming and J lost 5 bases, with 20 bases between them. This CDR3 has 16 residues. The CDR3: CASSFVSTSLRDEQYF. The CDR3 bases are TGTGCCAGCAGCTTTGTATCAACTAGCCTTAGGGACGAGCAGTACTTC.

V usage is TRBV21-1 and J usage is TRBJ1-6; the D call in the table, TRBD1, was not verified against the DNA. TRBV21-1 is a listed pseudogene. CDR3 length: 21 residues. The CDR3 loop is CASSKPGESTRTQGGNSPLHF. In nucleotides, the CDR3 is TGTGCCAGCAGCAAACCGGGCGAATCGACCAGGACCCAAGGGGGCAATTCACCCCTCCACTTT.

The rearrangement uses TRBV25-1 and TRBJ2-5; 12 nucleotides match TRBD2. The CDR3 consists of 18 residues. The J segment lost 6 bases and the V segment lost 3 bases, leaving 14 bases of the junction unmatched. CDR1 MGHDK and CDR2 SYGVNS come from the germline V gene. CDR3 DNA sequence: TGTGCCAGCAGTGATCTAGCGGGAGGGCCTGAGATCGGAAAGACCCAGTACTTC. Its translation: CASSDLAGGPEIGKTQYF.

The CDR3, as DNA: TGCGCCAGCAGCAGGATGGGCACCGAGCAGTACTTC. It translates to CASSRMGTEQYF. V is TRBV5-1 and J is TRBJ2-7; D unresolved. The CDR3 runs to 12 residues. The V end lost 4 bases, the J end lost 6 bases, and 11 bases lay between the germline ends. Germline CDR1 and CDR2: SGHRS and YFSETQ.

V and J are TRBV4-1 and TRBJ2-5, with a weak D call TRBD2 (6 bases). Germline CDR1 is MGHRA and CDR2 is YSYEKL. The CDR3 sequence is 15 residues long. V lost 4 bases, J lost 2 bases, and 14 bases lay in between. CDR3 amino acids: CASSPPGLLQETQYF. In DNA form, the CDR3 reads TGCGCCAGCAGCCCACCGGGACTGCTACAAGAGACCCAGTACTTC.

This sequence joins TRBV7-9 and TRBJ2-5; tentatively, D is TRBD1 (6 bases). V lost 4 bases, J lost 3 bases, and 15 bases lay in between. There are 15 residues in the CDR3. Germline lookup yields CDR1 SEHNR and CDR2 FQNEAQ (reference sequence). The CDR3 protein is CASSSRTAAKETQYF. CDR3 nucleotide sequence: TGTGCCAGCAGCTCCCGGACAGCGGCTAAAGAGACCCAGTACTTC. The full variable domain, in which reference TRBV7-9 and TRBJ2-5 provide the parts outside the CDR3, is DTGVSQNPRHKITKRGQNVTFRCDPISEHNRLYWYRQTLGQGPEFLTYFQNEAQLEKSRLLSDRFSAERPKGSFSTLEIQRTEQGDSAMYLCASSSRTAAKETQYFGPGTRLLVL.

Here the CDR3 reads CASSPTGLRQYF. As DNA, the CDR3 is TGCGCCAGCAGCCCAACAGGACTCAGGCAGTATTTT. This chain links TRBV4-3 with TRBJ2-3; D is possibly TRBD1 or TRBD2 (5 bases each). Germline values: CDR1 LGHNA, CDR2 YSLEER. V was clipped by 4 bases and J by 11 bases, with 13 bases between them. The CDR3 extends over 12 amino acids.

The rearrangement uses TRBV9 and TRBJ2-7; D gene uncertain. Germline values: CDR1 SGDLS, CDR2 YYNGEE. The V end lost 0 bases, the J end lost 2 bases, and 6 bases lay between the germline ends. CDR3 length: 13 residues. CDR3 sequence: CASSVGEAYEQYF. The CDR3 region has the DNA TGTGCCAGCAGCGTAGGGGAAGCCTACGAGCAGTACTTC.

The genes are TRBV4-1 and TRBJ2-5; 8 bases are shared with TRBD2. From germline, CDR1 is MGHRA and CDR2 YSYEKL. V lost 1 base and J lost 11; bases outside the gene matches: 15. The CDR3 loop spans 16 amino acids. In DNA, the CDR3 is TGCGCCAGCAGCCAAGCTCAAGGCCGGGAGGGCCTAAGTCAGTACTTC. Amino acids: CASSQAQGREGLSQYF.

This clone has only one observation. The chain uses TRBV9 and TRBJ2-5, with 7 bases matching TRBD1. Losses at the gene ends were 0 bases for V and 4 bases for J; bases not matched to a gene: 3. The CDR3 has 14 amino acids. Germline values: CDR1 SGDLS, CDR2 YYNGEE. CDR3: CASSVGGTAETQYF. The CDR3, as DNA: TGTGCCAGCAGCGTAGGGGGGACAGCAGAGACCCAGTACTTC.

V usage is TRBV29-1 and J usage is TRBJ2-5; 7 nucleotides align to TRBD1. This CDR3 is built from 16 residues. V gave up 5 bases and J gave up 5 bases; unmatched junction bases: 17. Germline values: CDR1 SQVTM, CDR2 ANQGSEA. The CDR3 here is CSVREPGQTRWETQYF. In nucleotides, the CDR3 is TGCAGCGTTCGAGAACCGGGACAGACAAGATGGGAGACCCAGTACTTC. The full variable domain, with the rest looked up from reference TRBV29-1 and TRBJ2-5, is SAVISQKPSRDICQRGTSLTIQCQVDSQVTMMFWYRQQPGQSLTLIATANQGSEATYESGFVIDKFPISRPNLTFSTLTVSNMSPEDSSIYLCSVREPGQTRWETQYFGPGTRLLVL.

About this clone itself: The sample carries other DNA sequences with the same CDR3. The CDR3 here is CASSLAGYNEQFF. DNA of the CDR3: TGTGCCAGCAGTTTGGCGGGGTACAATGAGCAGTTCTTC. The gene calls are TRBV27 and TRBJ2-1, with D possibly being TRBD2 (6 bases). CDR3 size: 13 residues. V gave up 3 bases and J gave up 4 bases, with 7 bases separating them. Per germline, CDR1 MNHEY and CDR2 SMNVEV (reference sequence).

As for this clone: At the DNA level, this CDR3 is encoded by other sequences in the same sample as well. The CDR3 region has the DNA TGTGCCAGCAGCTCTGGGGGCGAGCAGTACTTC. Its translation is CASSSGGEQYF. The chain is built from TRBV7-9 and TRBJ2-7, with D perhaps matching TRBD1 or TRBD2 (5 bases each). The CDR3 covers 11 residues. Germline V gene lookup returns CDR1 SEHNR and CDR2 FQNEAQ (reference sequence). V was pared by 4 bases and J by 6 bases, with 7 bases between.

The chain combines TRBV6-1 with TRBJ2-7; no reliable D call. The germline V gene has CDR1 MNHNS and CDR2 SASEGT. V was shortened by 2 bases and J by 3 bases, with 5 bases between the two germline ends. The CDR3 sequence is 12 residues long. In nucleotides, the CDR3 is TGTGCCAGCAGTGAAATTGACTACGAGCAGTACTTC. This encodes CASSEIDYEQYF.

This clone has just a few counts. The rearrangement joins TRBV4-1 to TRBJ2-7; no clear D. Trimming cost V 7 bases and J 1 base, with 11 bases left between them. The CDR3 spans 13 residues. Germline CDR1 is MGHRA and CDR2 is YSYEKL. CDR3 bases: TGCGCCAGCACCGGTTATGGGTCCTACGAGCAGTACTTC. Protein product: CASTGYGSYEQYF.

The rearrangement uses TRBV7-6 and TRBJ2-5; D may be TRBD1 or TRBD2 (7 bases each). This CDR3 has 14 residues. Germline values: CDR1 SGHVS, CDR2 FNYEAQ. V lost 5 bases and J lost 3, with 13 bases in between. The CDR3 DNA sequence: TGTGCCAGCAGCAGCGGGACAGCAAAAGAGACCCAGTACTTC. Amino acid sequence: CASSSGTAKETQYF.

The chain couples TRBV6-4 to TRBJ2-2; D remains ambiguous. Between the trimmed V and J ends, which lost 3 bases and 4 bases, there was a span of 9 bases. This CDR3 spans 14 amino acids. Germline CDR1 MRHNA, CDR2 SNTAGT. This CDR3 reads CASSERTGTGELFF. In nucleotides, the CDR3 is TGTGCCAGCAGTGAACGGACCGGCACCGGGGAGCTGTTTTTT.

This clone was seen a handful of times. This rearrangement joins TRBV7-9 to TRBJ1-2, with D possibly being TRBD1 (5 bases). Per germline, CDR1 SEHNR and CDR2 FQNEAQ (reference sequence). Trimming left V 5 bases short and J 4 bases short, with 17 bases between. The CDR3 is 15 amino acids. CDR3 DNA: TGTGCCAGCAGCACCCATCCGAGAGACAGCTATGGCTACACCTTC. Amino acid sequence: CASSTHPRDSYGYTF. Supplemented by reference TRBV7-9 and TRBJ1-2, the full variable domain reads DTGVSQNPRHKITKRGQNVTFRCDPISEHNRLYWYRQTLGQGPEFLTYFQNEAQLEKSRLLSDRFSAERPKGSFSTLEIQRTEQGDSAMYLCASSTHPRDSYGYTFGSGTRLTVV.

This sequence joins TRBV19 and TRBJ2-1, with TRBD2 matching 9 bases. After removal of 3 bases from V and 3 bases from J, the junction contained 12 bases not matched to a gene. Germline V lookup: CDR1 LNHDA, CDR2 SQIVND (reference sequence). This CDR3 comprises 18 residues. The DNA of the CDR3 is TGTGCCAGTAGTATCGTCGGTGCTAGCGGGGATATCTACAATGAGCAGTTCTTC. This codes for CASSIVGASGDIYNEQFF.

The V call is TRBV5-1, the J call TRBJ2-5, with TRBD2 matching 11 bases. V dropped 2 bases and J dropped 5; count of bases not matched to a gene: 17. The CDR3 extends over 19 amino acids. The germline CDR1 and CDR2 sequences are SGHRS and YFSETQ. The CDR3 region is CASSFSPPFLAGGRETQYF. DNA of the CDR3: TGCGCCAGCAGCTTCTCCCCCCCCTTTCTAGCGGGAGGAAGGGAGACCCAGTACTTC.

The chain employs TRBV5-1 and TRBJ1-1, with D possibly matching TRBD1 (5 bases). The CDR3 totals 11 residues. The ends were cut back, 3 bases at V and 9 bases at J, with 9 bases in the middle. CDR1 is SGHRS, CDR2 YFSETQ, per germline. The CDR3 DNA follows: TGCGCCAGCAGCTCCACAGGTAAAGCTTTCTTT. Protein product: CASSSTGKAFF.

The chain's CDR3 is CAWGLALREQYF. The DNA for the CDR3 is TGTGCCTGGGGACTAGCGCTCAGGGAGCAGTACTTC. The rearrangement links TRBV30 to TRBJ2-7; 9 bases match TRBD2. Per the germline V gene, CDR1 is GTSNPN and CDR2 is SVGIG (reference sequence). The CDR3 is 12 amino acids. V trimming: 5 bases; J trimming: 7 bases; junction bases outside the gene matches: 6.

This sequence joins TRBV14 and TRBJ1-1; D remains ambiguous. The germline gives CDR1 SGHDN, CDR2 FVKESK. V lost 1 base and J 4 bases, leaving 13 bases between the germline ends. The CDR3 totals 15 residues. Written as DNA, the CDR3 is TGTGCCAGCAGCCAAGTGCCTATCAGGTCCACTGAAGCTTTCTTT. Protein sequence: CASSQVPIRSTEAFF.

The chain couples TRBV27 to TRBJ2-2; no definite D call. The CDR3 runs to 18 residues. The V gene's germline CDR1 is MNHEY and CDR2 SMNVEV (reference sequence). Trimming cost V 8 bases and J 8 bases, with 30 bases left between them. The CDR3 nucleotides read TGTGCCAGCGCCCTGAGTCCCCCCGCCGGGTCCTGGGCGGGGGAGCTGTTTTTT. Protein product: CASALSPPAGSWAGELFF.

This chain connects TRBV11-2 to TRBJ2-7, with 7 positions matching TRBD1. The CDR3 contains 14 residues. Per germline, CDR1 SGHAT and CDR2 FQNNGV. J was trimmed by 2 bases and V by 6 bases; bases with no gene match: 7. The CDR3 sequence is CASRGDRKTYEQYF. As DNA, the CDR3 is TGTGCCAGCAGAGGGGACAGAAAAACCTACGAGCAGTACTTC.

This clone came up once. The chain carries TRBV30 and TRBJ1-1; 11 nucleotides align to TRBD1. The junction had 4 bases not matched to a gene; V was cut back by 0 bases and J by 4 bases. Germline CDR1 GTSNPN, CDR2 SVGIG (reference sequence). The CDR3 contains 15 residues. CDR3 sequence: CAWSVRDRGGTEAFF. The CDR3 nucleotides read TGTGCCTGGAGTGTACGGGACAGGGGGGGCACTGAAGCTTTCTTT.

V gene TRBV29-1 combines with J gene TRBJ1-2; D not certain. This CDR3 is built from 10 residues. The V gene's germline CDR1 is SQVTM and CDR2 ANQGSEA. Deletions cut 3 bases from V and 12 bases from J, with 11 bases between. The CDR3 loop reads CSVEWAAHTF. The DNA of the CDR3 is TGCAGCGTTGAGTGGGCCGCTCACACCTTC.